What follows is one T cell receptor (beta chain) and its context. The table lists this clone with a few counts. Its recognized antigen is unknown. Base qualities are not at hand, and no much larger clone is one base apart. The CDR3 contains 13 residues, cysteine and phenylalanine counted. Of the read, only the CDR3 DNA is kept; its 39 bases are in frame from base 1. The junction carries 9 bases between V and J, which are trimmed by 6 bases and 2 bases respectively. CDR1 and CDR2 (KGHSH, LQKENI) derive from the germline V gene. This sample stems from a study of blood T cell repertoires in COVID-19 (dated by TCRdb to about 2020). As for the study more broadly: Samples covering the acute and convalescent phases of COVID-19 were provided by collaborators in the United States, Italy and Spain. The prospective study material was composed of cDNA or gDNA derived from T cells, B-cell-depleted T cells, or PBMCs. The dataset comprised deeply sampled blood TCRbeta repertoires from subjects exposed to, actively infected with, or recovered from COVID-19. The repertoires were released in a freely available public database intended as a resource for research on the immune response to SARS-CoV-2. Samples were obtained from the ongoing ImmuneRACE study (first 160 participants) and from about 1,300 subjects provided by 6 global collaborators. Sample metadata almost always included a de-identified subject ID, COVID-19 status, age in years and sex. Where available, HLA class I and class II types were obtained from metadata supplied by the sample provider rather than from assay-based typing. General findings and caveats noted by the study authors: How much clinical and demographic metadata was included differed by source and by participant, and the metadata was provided uncurated.

TCRbeta CDR3 regions were amplified from genomic DNA using the immunoSEQ Assay, a bias-controlled multiplex PCR. Per the original workflow: Nucleated cell counts per sample were estimated from amplification of reference gene primers within the assay. To quantify the absolute abundance of each unique TCRbeta CDR3 rearrangement, sequence reads were collapsed and filtered. For each sample, productive Simpson clonality was calculated by taking the square root of Simpson's diversity index across productive rearrangements. TCRdb's version of the immuneACCESS table is confined to in-frame rearrangements and falls short of the full clone set. An unresolved V gene accounts for under half of the shortfall where checked; the remainder is of unknown origin. V and J calls and clone size come straight from that table; D and trimming were deduced from the DNA. This sample comprises some 250,000 clones, about 76% of them detected only once. The top ten constitute around 3.2% of the sample.

The collaborating institutions used their own protocols to collect whole blood in K2EDTA tubes. For TCRbeta analysis, collaborator samples were shipped as frozen whole blood, as isolated PBMCs, or as DNA extracted from either sample type. This clonotype was sampled from a woman between 55 and 75 years old with active or convalescent COVID-19. The sequenced material came from peripheral blood. The chain couples TRBV18 to TRBJ2-3; possibly the D gene is TRBD1, per 6 matching bases. The DNA is TGTGCCAGCTCTCGGGACATCACAGATACGCAGTATTTT. This translates into CASSRDITDTQYF.